Shown below are 10 T cell receptor beta chains from a single sample sequenced in a study of T cells after yellow fever vaccination. TCRdb fed the 5' RACE reads into MiXCR, producing one record per CDR3 protein. The sample carries more than 300,000 distinct CDR3 sequences, around 7% recorded once. The sample in question was PBMCs, obtained about 49 days after the first yellow fever vaccination. These receptors were obtained from a man younger than 35 who received the YFV17D yellow fever vaccine.

The chain is built from TRBV6-2 or TRBV6-3 and TRBJ2-6; unclear D gene. The germline gives CDR1 MNHEY, CDR2 SVGEGT. Trimming removed 2 bases from V and 2 bases from J, with 7 bases in between. There are 15 residues in the CDR3. Written as DNA, the CDR3 is TGTGCCAGCAGTTACGGGCCGCCTGGGGCCAACGTCCTGACTTTC. Encoded protein: CASSYGPPGANVLTF.

About this clonotype: The junction shows a germline mismatch at one end, possibly a read error. The chain couples TRBV6-6 to TRBJ2-7, with TRBD1 as a possible D gene (6 bases). Germline values: CDR1 MNHNY, CDR2 SVGAGI (reference sequence). The CDR3 spans 12 residues. As DNA, the CDR3 is TGTGCCAGCAGACTTTACCCGTCAGGGGCCCACTTC. Its protein product is CASRLYPSGAHF.

The gene calls are TRBV4-3 and TRBJ1-1; D is ambiguous. V was pared by 0 bases and J by 6 bases, with 17 bases between. The CDR3 runs 16 residues. In germline, CDR1 is LGHNA, CDR2 YSLEER. CDR3 coding DNA: TGCGCCAGCAGCCAAGATAAAAGGGCGGGGAAACCTGAAGCTTTCTTT. It encodes CASSQDKRAGKPEAFF.

This clonotype has only a few counts. The rearrangement uses TRBV15 and TRBJ1-5, with 7 bases aligning to TRBD1. Germline CDR1 reads LNHNV; CDR2 reads YYDKDF (reference sequence). The CDR3 runs 15 residues. V lost 0 bases and J lost 4; bases outside the gene matches: 3. The CDR3 DNA sequence: TGTGCCACCAGCAGAGATCCGGGACAGAATCAGCCCCAGCATTTT. Amino acid sequence: CATSRDPGQNQPQHF.

This clonotype was recorded a few times. The rearrangement uses TRBV4-3 and TRBJ2-2; TRBD2 agrees at 9 bases. J gave up 4 bases and V 5 bases, and 17 bases lay outside the gene matches. The CDR3 extends over 19 amino acids. Germline assignment: CDR1 LGHNA and CDR2 YSLEER. This chain's CDR3 is CASSTPAGSGGPFTGELFF. The CDR3 nucleotides are TGCGCCAGCAGCACCCCCGCCGGAAGCGGGGGGCCCTTCACCGGGGAGCTGTTTTTT.

This clonotype was counted between two and nine times. The rearrangement links TRBV7-2 to TRBJ2-3; D gene unclear. The CDR3 runs to 13 residues. Germline-derived CDR1 and CDR2 are SGHTA and FQGNSA. V was pared by 0 bases and J by 5 bases, with 6 bases between. The CDR3, as DNA: TGTGCCAGCAGCTTAGCTCTCTTAGATACGCAGTATTTT. It encodes CASSLALLDTQYF.

This clonotype was counted ten times or more. This chain connects TRBV12-3 or TRBV12-4 to TRBJ2-4, with 7 bases lining up with TRBD2. J was trimmed by 2 bases and V by 6 bases; bases with no gene match: 4. CDR3 length: 14 residues. The CDR3 region has the DNA TGTGCCAGCAGCCTGGGGGGGACCAAAAACATTCAGTACTTC. As protein: CASSLGGTKNIQYF.

This clonotype was seen a handful of times. This sequence joins TRBV5-1 and TRBJ2-2; perhaps TRBD2 as D (5 bases). Germline V gene lookup returns CDR1 SGHRS and CDR2 YFSETQ. The CDR3 is 15 amino acids. Trimming stripped 4 bases from V and 4 bases from J, with 14 bases between. This CDR3 reads CASSPRELSTGELFF. CDR3 DNA: TGCGCCAGCAGCCCCCGGGAATTGAGCACCGGGGAGCTGTTTTTT.

V and J are TRBV6-1 and TRBJ1-5; 11 nucleotides align to TRBD1. V shed 6 bases and J 5 bases; nucleotides not matched to a gene: 3. Germline lookup yields CDR1 MNHNS and CDR2 SASEGT. The CDR3 extends over 14 amino acids. CDR3 in DNA: TGTGCCAGCAGACGGGACAGGGGGGATCAGCCCCAGCATTTT. Encoded protein: CASRRDRGDQPQHF.

This clonotype has more than one count but fewer than ten. The genes are TRBV6-2 or TRBV6-3 and TRBJ2-1; 9 bases line up with TRBD1. Germline CDR1 MNHEY, CDR2 SVGEGT. After removal of 0 bases from V and 7 bases from J, the junction contained 4 bases not matched to a gene. CDR3 length: 15 amino acids. CDR3 sequence: CASSYSGTGWNEQFF. The CDR3 nucleotides are TGTGCCAGCAGTTACTCCGGGACAGGGTGGAATGAGCAGTTCTTC.